This T cell receptor (beta chain) derives from a study of OX40 agonist ivuxolimab in advanced cancers. The overall study: Males comprised 70% to 90% of the group, whose mean age was about 62 years (range 23 to 79).

Libraries were prepared by immunoSEQ multiplex PCR; TCRdb keeps only in-frame clonotypes and omits some of them. In the table there are about 58,000 clones, 86% of which are singletons. Samples were taken at baseline and on day 1 of cycles 4 and 7. Germline lookup yields CDR1 WNHNN and CDR2 SYGVQD (reference sequence). Trimming cost V 2 bases and J 4 bases, with 11 bases left between them. CDR3 size: 14 residues. This clonotype originated in an adult with an advanced solid tumor such as melanoma, head and neck, liver or kidney cancer. The V and J genes are TRBV10-1 and TRBJ1-1, with D unclear. The starting material was CD4+ or CD8+ T cells sorted from blood, obtained in a trial of the OX40 agonist ivuxolimab. The CDR3 sequence is CASSERYGSTEAFF. DNA for the CDR3: TGCGCCAGCAGTGAGCGTTATGGGTCCACTGAAGCTTTCTTT.